This is a list of T cell receptor beta chains from one sample in a study of T cell repertoires in cytomegalovirus infection. TCRdb redid the calling of the reads with MiXCR, one entry per CDR3 protein. The sample holds 270,000 or so distinct CDR3 sequences, about 17% seen once. Sequencing was performed on CD8+ T cells from PBMCs. These receptors were collected from a human donor in good health (CMV status not recorded). Some clones in this sample may be carry-over from other donors' samples. Each CDR3 is given with its conserved first and last residue.

j_call cdr3_length v_call cdr3_aa
TRBJ1-4 13 TRBV28 CASSLLNREKLFF
TRBJ1-2 14 TRBV5-6 CASSLGQQYYGYTF
TRBJ1-2 13 TRBV6-5 CASRLLGGPGYTF
TRBJ2-3 18 TRBV7-6 CASSLAGTGVLSTDTQYF
TRBJ1-2 12 TRBV7-2 CASVGGASGYTF
TRBJ2-5 16 TRBV7-6 CASSLEGQGARETQYF
TRBJ1-1 13 TRBV28 CASEGPGDTEAFF
TRBJ2-7 14 TRBV3-1 CASSPDPSGDEQYF
TRBJ2-7 11 TRBV12-5 CASGARGEQYF
TRBJ1-1 13 TRBV9 CASSVAQGQKAFF
TRBJ1-5 18 TRBV20-1 CSARGSRGRVNSNQPQHF
TRBJ2-7 13 TRBV28 CASSFTSRVEQYF
TRBJ1-2 13 TRBV7-9 CASSLGGVDGYTF
TRBJ2-7 13 TRBV25-1 CASSEWGVYEQYF
TRBJ2-1 14 TRBV5-6 CASSATGLRNEQFF
TRBJ2-7 15 TRBV27 CASSLNPAPSDEQYF